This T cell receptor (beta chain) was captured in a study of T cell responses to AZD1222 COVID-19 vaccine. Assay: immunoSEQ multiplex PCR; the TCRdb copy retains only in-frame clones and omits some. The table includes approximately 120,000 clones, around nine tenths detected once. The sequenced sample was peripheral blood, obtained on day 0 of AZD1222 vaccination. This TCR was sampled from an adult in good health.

The CDR3 coding sequence is TGTGCCAGCAGCCAACACCCTGGGCCCGACACCGGGGAGCTGTTTTTT. Translating it yields CASSQHPGPDTGELFF. The V gene is TRBV3-1 (or the pseudogene TRBV3-2), the J gene TRBJ2-2; D is unresolved. This CDR3 spans 16 amino acids. V dropped 2 bases and J dropped 3 bases, with 13 bases sitting between them. Germline CDR1 and CDR2: LGHDT and YNNKEL (reference sequence).